This T cell receptor beta chain is drawn from a study of T cells in Graves' hyperthyroidism and ophthalmopathy (dated 2019 in TCRdb). In the study overall: Peripheral blood samples were taken at the time of initial diagnosis, prior to any treatment. TCR V-J signatures able to tell the groups apart were searched for in a discovery cohort of approximately 95 patients, of whom approximately 40 had Graves' ophthalmopathy and around 58 had stable Graves' hyperthyroidism. Whether ophthalmopathy could be predicted prospectively was tested in an independent validation cohort made up of 18 to 20 hyperthyroidism patients plus 17 patients who later progressed to ophthalmopathy. The 100 discovery patients were randomly split 7:3 into training and test sets. In addition, the study compared T-cell repertoires in thyroid tissue and in blood from several Graves' hyperthyroidism patients. After blood sampling, hyperthyroidism patients were treated with methimazole at a starting dose of 30 mg daily, and ophthalmopathy patients were treated with high-dose intravenous methylprednisolone. The paper reports TCR Vbeta CDR3 sequencing of approximately 140 peripheral blood samples: approximately 41 ophthalmopathy, 70 to 85 hyperthyroidism and approximately 17 progressor patients. Overall results and qualifications from the work: Most expanded thyroid clonotypes (frequency above 0.001) were also found in blood, which suggests that blood repertoires may mirror thyroid immune responses. Ophthalmopathy was separated from stable hyperthyroidism by a 13 V-J signature model, with about 86% sensitivity and roughly 84% specificity obtained in cross-validation and 80%/75% obtained in testing. In validation, the model predicted progression to ophthalmopathy with roughly 66% sensitivity and around 72% specificity, a median of around six months before onset. Sample size was not statistically predetermined, and blinding of investigators to group allocation was not performed.

Graves' hyperthyroidism was defined as stable when no progression to ophthalmopathy occurred over 18 months of follow-up. Hyperthyroidism patients were newly diagnosed, had a disease duration of under 2 months, and were aged 18 to 65 years. Exclusion was applied to patients with uncontrolled infections, other autoimmune diseases, pregnancy or lactation. Clinical symptoms, serum thyroxine and TRAb, thyroid ultrasound, and orbital computed tomography formed the basis for the diagnoses. PBMCs were separated from approximately 10 ml of fresh peripheral blood using Ficoll-Paque density gradient centrifugation. Trizol reagent was used to extract total RNA, and RNA quality was then checked on an Agilent 2100 Bioanalyzer. This clonotype came up many times. The antigen it binds to is not known. The input lacks base qualities; no much larger clone sits a single base away. The TCR beta CDR3 regions were amplified from RNA transcripts. For the first round of RT-PCR on the TCR CDR3, the HTBI primer set was used together with the Qiagen OneStep RT-PCR kit. A second multiplex PCR round built the libraries, followed by size selection and purification. Sequencing of the libraries was done on an Illumina HiSeq2000 using paired-end 100 bp reads. Per the original workflow: SOAPnuke was used to process the raw data, with reads discarded if the reads contained adapters or uncalled bases, had a mean Phred below 15, or lacked an exact constant-primer or identifier match. High-quality paired reads were merged with COPE v1.2.5, and unique nucleotide sequences were defined as clonotypes. MiTCR v1.1 was used to align clonotypes to the IMGT TRBV, TRBD and TRBJ reference segments. The analysis included only V-J combinations with a frequency above 0.0001, which together covered 98% to 99.2% of the repertoires. The TCS score was defined as the ratio of F50 (clonal expansion) to E x V (chaos), calculated using BLOSUM62-based TCRdist between CDR3 peptides within each V-J. Welch's t-statistics and random forest reduced several hundred V-J features to 13, which were used in a naive Bayes classifier (R e1071). The similarity between thyroid and blood repertoires was quantified using the Morisita-Horn index. TCRdb cleaned the public reads at Q25 with fastp, built clones with MiXCR and kept in-frame beta chains. Entries are consolidated by CDR3 protein sequence, retaining the most common genes and DNA. These V and J calls derive from TCRdb rather than the authors' analysis. This sample comprises around 97,000 distinct CDR3 sequences, about half of them detected only once. The ten largest make up approximately 25% of the sample.

The CDR3 holds 13 amino acids from the cysteine to the phenylalanine. Only the CDR3 portion is preserved as DNA: 39 bases, with reading frame beginning at the first base. Relative to germline, V is 2 bases shorter and J is 9 bases shorter, with 14 bases between their ends. Based on the germline V gene, the CDR1 and CDR2 sequences are SGHDT and YYEEEE. This clonotype was obtained from a man aged 40-49 years with Graves' hyperthyroidism. The rearranged chain carries TRBV5-6 and TRBJ2-5; no D gene can be assigned with confidence. Sequencing was performed on blood. The encoded CDR3 is CASSFGLPLAQYF. The nucleotides read TGTGCCAGCAGCTTTGGGCTGCCCCTCGCCCAGTACTTC. Reference TRBV5-6 and TRBJ2-5 genes cover what lies past the CDR3, so the full variable domain is DAGVTQSPTHLIKTRGQQVTLRCSPKSGHDTVSWYQQALGQGPQFIFQYYEEEERQRGNFPDRFSGHQFPNYSSELNVNALLLGDSALYLCASSFGLPLAQYFGPGTRLLVL.